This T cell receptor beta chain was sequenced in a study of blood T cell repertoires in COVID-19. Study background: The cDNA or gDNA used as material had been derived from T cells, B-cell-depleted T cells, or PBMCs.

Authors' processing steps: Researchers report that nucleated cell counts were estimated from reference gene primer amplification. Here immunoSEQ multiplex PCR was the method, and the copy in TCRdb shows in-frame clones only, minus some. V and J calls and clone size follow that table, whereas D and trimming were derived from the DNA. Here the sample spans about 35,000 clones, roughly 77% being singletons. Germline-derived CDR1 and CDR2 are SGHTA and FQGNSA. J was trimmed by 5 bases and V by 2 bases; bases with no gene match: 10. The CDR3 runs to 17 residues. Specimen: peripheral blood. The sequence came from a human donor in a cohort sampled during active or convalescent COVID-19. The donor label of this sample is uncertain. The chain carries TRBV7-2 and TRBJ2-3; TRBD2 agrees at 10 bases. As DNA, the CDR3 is TGTGCCAGCAGCTTAAGCGGGAGGGCCCGGCGAGGAGATACGCAGTATTTT. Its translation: CASSLSGRARRGDTQYF.